This T cell receptor (beta chain) was captured in a study of radiation and T cells in renal cell carcinoma. Study-level information: Nephrectomy followed 15 Gy stereotactic body radiation by 4 weeks.

The germline CDR1 and CDR2 sequences are SGHTA and FQGNSA. CDR3 length: 14 residues. Deletions cut 5 bases from V and 5 bases from J, with 15 bases between. The time point is: baseline pretreatment blood. This sample's treatment: 15 Gy SBRT to primary tumor, nephrectomy 4 weeks later. The assay was immunoSEQ multiplex PCR, and TCRdb's table has in-frame clones only and misses some. There are about 140,000 clones in the sample; 83% occur only once, and 20% to 25% lies in the top ten. As regards this clone: Its specificity is unknown.

Findings of the study overall: Top tumor clonotypes rose in blood 2 weeks post-radiation, then contracted.

This receptor was taken from a woman aged 45 to 65 with renal cell carcinoma. V and J are TRBV7-2 and TRBJ2-5; D might be TRBD2 (6 bases). The source material was blood, sampled from a patient whose treatment included radiotherapy and nephrectomy. The DNA of the CDR3 is TGTGCCAGCAGCCTCATGGCGGGGTCGGAGACCCAGTACTTC. Its translation: CASSLMAGSETQYF.